Listed below are T cell receptor beta chains from one sample, sequenced in a study of beta chain features in type 1 diabetes. Generated by immunoSEQ multiplex PCR, the TCRdb table keeps only in-frame clones and is missing some. Among 200,000 to 250,000 clones listed, 16% were seen once. The sample consisted of naive CD4+ T cells from blood. All receptors derive from a man aged 25 to 40 with type 1 diabetes. Both conserved end residues are part of each CDR3.

CDR3: CASSVGLVPETQYF; length: 14; V: TRBV9
CDR3: CASSRPPAGLQETQYF; length: 16; V: TRBV23-1
CDR3: CSGRQGANTGELFF; length: 14; V: TRBV29-1
CDR3: CSVEELTGRPSDTQYF; length: 16; V: TRBV29-1
CDR3: CSVARDRGYEQYF; length: 13; V: TRBV29-1
CDR3: CASRTDSLYGYTF; length: 13; V: TRBV2
CDR3: CASSQEGSAHYNEQFF; length: 16; V: TRBV4-1
CDR3: CASSLVQQTQYF; length: 12; V: TRBV7-9
CDR3: CASSHPLQGNTIYF; length: 14; V: TRBV4-1
CDR3: CSVRSGARWGAFF; length: 13; V: TRBV29-1
CDR3: CASSYGRENEKLFF; length: 14; V: TRBV6-6
CDR3: CASSPTSGITDTQYF; length: 15; V: TRBV18
CDR3: CASSPTRVHGELFF; length: 14; V: TRBV7-8
CDR3: CASSQTDQETQYF; length: 13; V: TRBV9
CDR3: CASSASSGRGTGELFF; length: 16; V: TRBV9
CDR3: CAWELAGGSNEQFF; length: 14; V: TRBV30
CDR3: CASSASRRGHEQYF; length: 14; V: TRBV27